This TCR beta chain was documented in a study of cytomegalovirus exposure and HLA in healthy donors. The wider study: A subsequent analysis reported that the 120 validation repertoires were produced on the same platform that had also been used for the 666 first-cohort repertoires. General study results and limits: CMV antigen specificity of a few CMV-associated chains was confirmed in vitro. Rarity held for most TCR sequences, but there were some public TCRs that occurred in many donors. It was reportedly the case that the classifier diagnosed cytomegalovirus status with high specificity and sensitivity.

Profiling relied on immunoSEQ multiplex PCR, and the TCRdb table lists in-frame clones only, not all of them. Among some 170,000 clones listed, about 89% were seen once. The germline CDR1 and CDR2 sequences are MDHEN and SYDVKM. The V end lost 5 bases, the J end lost 3 bases, and 17 bases lay between the germline ends. The CDR3 consists of 15 residues. Turning to this clone: Its antigen is still unknown.

The sequence derives from a man aged 18 to 29 in good health and CMV-seropositive. The chain joins TRBV28 to TRBJ2-7; weak D call: TRBD1 (5 bases). Sequencing used PBMCs. In DNA form, the CDR3 reads TGTGCCAGCAGTCGGAAGCCGCCCCAGGGCTACGAGCAGTACTTC. Encoded protein: CASSRKPPQGYEQYF.